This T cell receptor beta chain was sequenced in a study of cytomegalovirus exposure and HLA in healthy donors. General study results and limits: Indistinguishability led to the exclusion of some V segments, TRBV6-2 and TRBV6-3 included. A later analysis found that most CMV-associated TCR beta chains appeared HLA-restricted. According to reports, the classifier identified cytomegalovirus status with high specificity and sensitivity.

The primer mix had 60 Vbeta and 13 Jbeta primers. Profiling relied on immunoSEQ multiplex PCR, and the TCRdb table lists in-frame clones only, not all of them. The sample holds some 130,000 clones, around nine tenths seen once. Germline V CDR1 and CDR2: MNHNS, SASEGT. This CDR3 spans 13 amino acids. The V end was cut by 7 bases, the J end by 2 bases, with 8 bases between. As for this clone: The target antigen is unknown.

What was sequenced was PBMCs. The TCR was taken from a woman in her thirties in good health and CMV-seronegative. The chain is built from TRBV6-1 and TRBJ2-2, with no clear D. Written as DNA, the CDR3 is TGTGCCAGCATCCTACTCAACACCGGGGAGCTGTTTTTT. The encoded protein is CASILLNTGELFF.